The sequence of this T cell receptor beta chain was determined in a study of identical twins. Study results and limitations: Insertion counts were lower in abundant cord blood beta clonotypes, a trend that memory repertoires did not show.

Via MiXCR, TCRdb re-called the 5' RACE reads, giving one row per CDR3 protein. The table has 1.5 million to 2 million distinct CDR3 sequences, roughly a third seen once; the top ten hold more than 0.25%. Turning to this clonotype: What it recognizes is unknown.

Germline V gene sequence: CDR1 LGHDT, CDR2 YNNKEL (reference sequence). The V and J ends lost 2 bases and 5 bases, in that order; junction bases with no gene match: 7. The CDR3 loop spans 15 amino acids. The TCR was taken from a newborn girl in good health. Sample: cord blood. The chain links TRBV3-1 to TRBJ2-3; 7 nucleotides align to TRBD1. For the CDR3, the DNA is TGTGCCAGCAGCCAACTTAGGGGGCTGGGAGATACGCAGTATTTT. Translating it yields CASSQLRGLGDTQYF.